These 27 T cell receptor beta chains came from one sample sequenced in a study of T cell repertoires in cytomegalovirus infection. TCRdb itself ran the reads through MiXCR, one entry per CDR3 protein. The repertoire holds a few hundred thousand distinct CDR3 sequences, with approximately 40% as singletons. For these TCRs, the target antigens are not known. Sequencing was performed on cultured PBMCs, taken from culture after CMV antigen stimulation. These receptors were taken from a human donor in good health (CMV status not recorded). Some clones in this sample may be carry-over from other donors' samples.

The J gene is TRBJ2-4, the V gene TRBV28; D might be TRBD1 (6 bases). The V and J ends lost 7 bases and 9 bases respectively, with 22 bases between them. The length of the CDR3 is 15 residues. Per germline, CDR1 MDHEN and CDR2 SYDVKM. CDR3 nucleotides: TGTGCCAGCAATCCCTATCGAGGGGGAAATGGCATTCAGTACTTC. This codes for CASNPYRGGNGIQYF.

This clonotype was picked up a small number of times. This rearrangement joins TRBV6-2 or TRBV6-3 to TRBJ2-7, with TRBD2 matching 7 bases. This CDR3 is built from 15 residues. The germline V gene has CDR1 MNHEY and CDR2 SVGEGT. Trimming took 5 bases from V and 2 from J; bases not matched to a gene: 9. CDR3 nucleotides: TGTGCCAGCAGTCTGGGGAGAGCGGGACCCTACGAGCAGTACTTC. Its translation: CASSLGRAGPYEQYF.

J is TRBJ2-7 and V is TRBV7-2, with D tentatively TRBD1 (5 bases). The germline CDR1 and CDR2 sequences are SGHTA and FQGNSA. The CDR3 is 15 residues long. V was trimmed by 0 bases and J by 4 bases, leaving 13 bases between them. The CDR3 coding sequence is TGTGCCAGCAGCTTAGCGCTAGGGGCGCTTTACGAGCAGTACTTC. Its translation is CASSLALGALYEQYF.

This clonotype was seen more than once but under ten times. The CDR3 DNA follows: TGTGCCAGCAGTGCTCGGGGACAGGGGGCAGAACTGTTTTTT. It codes for CASSARGQGAELFF. The chain uses TRBV7-9 and TRBJ1-4; 12 bases map to TRBD1. This CDR3 comprises 14 residues. From germline, CDR1 is SEHNR and CDR2 FQNEAQ (reference sequence). After removal of 6 bases from V and 12 bases from J, the junction contained 8 bases not matched to a gene.

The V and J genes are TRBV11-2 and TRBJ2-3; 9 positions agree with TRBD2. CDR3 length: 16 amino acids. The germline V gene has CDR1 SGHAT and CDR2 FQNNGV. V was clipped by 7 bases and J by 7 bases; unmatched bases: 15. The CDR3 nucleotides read TGTGCCAGCACCCTAGCGGGGATCAGCGGCGGCAATACGCAGTATTTT. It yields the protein CASTLAGISGGNTQYF. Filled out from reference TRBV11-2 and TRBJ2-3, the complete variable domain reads EAGVAQSPRYKIIEKRQSVAFWCNPISGHATLYWYQQILGQGPKLLIQFQNNGVVDDSQLPKDRFSAERLKGVDSTLKIQPAKLEDSAVYLCASTLAGISGGNTQYFGPGTRLTVL.

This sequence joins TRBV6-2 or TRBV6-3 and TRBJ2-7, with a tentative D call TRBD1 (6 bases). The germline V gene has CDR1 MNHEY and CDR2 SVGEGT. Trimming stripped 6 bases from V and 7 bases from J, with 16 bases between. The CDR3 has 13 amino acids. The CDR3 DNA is TGTGCCAGCAGACAGGGACAAATAGGGGAGCAGTACTTC. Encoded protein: CASRQGQIGEQYF.

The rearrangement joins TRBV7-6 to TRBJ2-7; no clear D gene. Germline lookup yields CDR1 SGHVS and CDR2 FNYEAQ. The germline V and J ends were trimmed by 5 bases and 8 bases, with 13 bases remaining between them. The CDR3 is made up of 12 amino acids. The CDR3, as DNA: TGTGCCAGCAGCCCTATAAAACTTCAGCAGTACTTC. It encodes CASSPIKLQQYF.

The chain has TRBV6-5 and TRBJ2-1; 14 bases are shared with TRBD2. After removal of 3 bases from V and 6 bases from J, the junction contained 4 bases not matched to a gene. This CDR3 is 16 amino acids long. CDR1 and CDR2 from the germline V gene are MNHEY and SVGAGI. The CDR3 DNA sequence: TGTGCCAGCAGTTATTCCGGGACTAGCGGGAGCAATGAGCAGTTCTTC. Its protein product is CASSYSGTSGSNEQFF.

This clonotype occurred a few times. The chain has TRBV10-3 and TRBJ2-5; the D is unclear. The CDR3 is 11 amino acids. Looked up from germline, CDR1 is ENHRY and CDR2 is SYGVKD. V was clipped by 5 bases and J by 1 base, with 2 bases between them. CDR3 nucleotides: TGTGCCATCAGTTTCCAAGAGACCCAGTACTTC. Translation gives CAISFQETQYF.

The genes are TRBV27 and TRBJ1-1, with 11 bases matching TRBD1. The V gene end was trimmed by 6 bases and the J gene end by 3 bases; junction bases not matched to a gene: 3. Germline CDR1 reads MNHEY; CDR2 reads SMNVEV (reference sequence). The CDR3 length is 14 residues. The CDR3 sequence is CASRDRGLYTEAFF. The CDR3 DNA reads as TGTGCCAGCAGGGACAGGGGGCTGTACACTGAAGCTTTCTTT.

CDR3 nucleotides: TGCAGTGCTCTACTCAGCCACGCTAACTATGGCTACACCTTC. Encoded protein: CSALLSHANYGYTF. The chain is built from TRBV20-1 and TRBJ1-2, with no clear D. Trimming pared 5 bases from V and 0 bases from J, leaving 13 bases between. The germline gives CDR1 DFQATT, CDR2 SNEGSKA (reference sequence). The CDR3 covers 14 residues.

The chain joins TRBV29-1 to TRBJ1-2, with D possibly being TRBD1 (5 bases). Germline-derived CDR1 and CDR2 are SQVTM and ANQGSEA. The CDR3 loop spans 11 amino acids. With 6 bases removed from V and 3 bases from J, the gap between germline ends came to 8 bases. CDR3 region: CSVQQDYGYTF. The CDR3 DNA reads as TGCAGCGTCCAACAGGACTATGGCTACACCTTC.

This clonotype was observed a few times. CDR3 nucleotides: TGCAGCGTTGAGGTATCGGAGACCCAGTACTTC. It codes for CSVEVSETQYF. The chain employs TRBV29-1 and TRBJ2-5; D is unresolved. Germline values: CDR1 SQVTM, CDR2 ANQGSEA. This CDR3 comprises 11 residues. The V and J ends lost 3 bases and 5 bases respectively, with 7 bases between them.

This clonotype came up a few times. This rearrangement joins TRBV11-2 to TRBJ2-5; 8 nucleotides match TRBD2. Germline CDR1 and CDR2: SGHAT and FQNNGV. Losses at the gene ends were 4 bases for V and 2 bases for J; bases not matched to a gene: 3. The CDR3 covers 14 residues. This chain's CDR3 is CASSSTSAQETQYF. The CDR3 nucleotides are TGTGCCAGCAGCTCGACTAGCGCACAAGAGACCCAGTACTTC. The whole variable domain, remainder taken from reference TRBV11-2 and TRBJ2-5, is EAGVAQSPRYKIIEKRQSVAFWCNPISGHATLYWYQQILGQGPKLLIQFQNNGVVDDSQLPKDRFSAERLKGVDSTLKIQPAKLEDSAVYLCASSSTSAQETQYFGPGTRLLVL.

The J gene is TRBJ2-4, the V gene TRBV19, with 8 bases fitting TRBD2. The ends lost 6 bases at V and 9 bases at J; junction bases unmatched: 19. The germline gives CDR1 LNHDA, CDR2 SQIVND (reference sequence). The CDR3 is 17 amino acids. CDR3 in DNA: TGTGCCAGTAGGTCCCTCCCGGGAAGCGGGAGTGATGGCATTCAGTACTTC. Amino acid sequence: CASRSLPGSGSDGIQYF. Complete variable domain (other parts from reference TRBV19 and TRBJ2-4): DGGITQSPKYLFRKEGQNVTLSCEQNLNHDAMYWYRQDPGQGLRLIYYSQIVNDFQKGDIAEGYSVSREKKESFPLTVTSAQKNPTAFYLCASRSLPGSGSDGIQYFGAGTRLSVL.

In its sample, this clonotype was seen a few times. The CDR3 loop reads CASSFRGNGGNEQFF. The CDR3 nucleotides are TGTGCCAGCAGCTTCCGAGGAAATGGTGGCAATGAGCAGTTCTTC. The rearrangement links TRBV11-3 to TRBJ2-1, with D unresolved. Trimming took off 3 bases at V and 6 bases at J, with 15 bases between the two ends. The CDR3 length is 15 residues. Looked up from germline, CDR1 is SGHNT and CDR2 is YENEEA. Supplemented by reference TRBV11-3 and TRBJ2-1, the full variable domain reads EAGVVQSPRYKIIEKKQPVAFWCNPISGHNTLYWYLQNLGQGPELLIRYENEEAVDDSQLPKDRFSAERLKGVDSTLKIQPAELGDSAVYLCASSFRGNGGNEQFFGPGTRLTVL.

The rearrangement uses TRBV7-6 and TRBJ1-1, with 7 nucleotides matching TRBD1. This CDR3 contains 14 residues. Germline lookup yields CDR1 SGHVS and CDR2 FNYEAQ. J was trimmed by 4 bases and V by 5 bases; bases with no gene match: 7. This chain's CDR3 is CASSLGGPVTEAFF. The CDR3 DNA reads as TGTGCCAGCAGCCTAGGGGGCCCGGTCACTGAAGCTTTCTTT.

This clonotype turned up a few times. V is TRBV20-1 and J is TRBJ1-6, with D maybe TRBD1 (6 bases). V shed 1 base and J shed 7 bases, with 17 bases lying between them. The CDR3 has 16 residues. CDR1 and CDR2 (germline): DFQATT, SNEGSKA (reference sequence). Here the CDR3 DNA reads TGCAGTGCTAGAGTTGAGACGGACAGCCCAAATTCACCCCTCCACTTT. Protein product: CSARVETDSPNSPLHF.

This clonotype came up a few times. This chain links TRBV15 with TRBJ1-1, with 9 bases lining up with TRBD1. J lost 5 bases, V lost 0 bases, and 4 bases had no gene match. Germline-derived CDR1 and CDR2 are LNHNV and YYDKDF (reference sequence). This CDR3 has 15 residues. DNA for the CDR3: TGTGCCACCAGCAGAGATCAACAGGGGGCAACTGAAGCTTTCTTT. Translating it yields CATSRDQQGATEAFF.

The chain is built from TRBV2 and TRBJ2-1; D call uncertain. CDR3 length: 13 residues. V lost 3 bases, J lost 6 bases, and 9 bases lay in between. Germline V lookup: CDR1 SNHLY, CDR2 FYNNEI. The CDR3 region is CASSEVAGNEQFF. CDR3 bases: TGTGCCAGCAGTGAGGTGGCTGGCAATGAGCAGTTCTTC.

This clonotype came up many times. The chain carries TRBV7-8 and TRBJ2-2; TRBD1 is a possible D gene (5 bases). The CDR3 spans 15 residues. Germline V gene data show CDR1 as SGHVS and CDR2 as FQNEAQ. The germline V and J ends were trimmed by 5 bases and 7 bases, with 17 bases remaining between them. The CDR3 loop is CASSVSWGPGGELFF. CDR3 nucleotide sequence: TGTGCCAGCAGCGTTAGTTGGGGCCCGGGCGGGGAGCTGTTTTTT.

Here the CDR3 reads CASSLANGVGEQFF. CDR3 nucleotides: TGTGCCAGCAGCTTAGCGAACGGGGTGGGGGAGCAGTTCTTC. This chain connects TRBV11-2 to TRBJ2-1; a possible D gene is TRBD2 (5 bases). CDR1 and CDR2 from the germline V gene are SGHAT and FQNNGV. The CDR3 covers 14 residues. V dropped 1 base and J dropped 10 bases, with 14 bases sitting between them.

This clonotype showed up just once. The CDR3, as DNA: TGTGCCAGTAGTCAAGCGGCGGGGGCGTACGAGCAGTACTTC. Residues: CASSQAAGAYEQYF. This sequence joins TRBV19 and TRBJ2-7, with a tentative D call TRBD2 (7 bases). This CDR3 region has 14 residues. Looked up from germline, CDR1 is LNHDA and CDR2 is SQIVND (reference sequence). Deletions cut 5 bases from V and 4 bases from J, with 15 bases between.

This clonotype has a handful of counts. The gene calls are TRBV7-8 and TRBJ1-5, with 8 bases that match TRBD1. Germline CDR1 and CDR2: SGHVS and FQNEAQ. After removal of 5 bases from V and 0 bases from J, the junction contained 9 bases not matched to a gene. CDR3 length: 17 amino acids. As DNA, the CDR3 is TGTGCCAGCAGCCAGGACAGGGTGGATTATAGCAATCAGCCCCAGCATTTT. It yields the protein CASSQDRVDYSNQPQHF.

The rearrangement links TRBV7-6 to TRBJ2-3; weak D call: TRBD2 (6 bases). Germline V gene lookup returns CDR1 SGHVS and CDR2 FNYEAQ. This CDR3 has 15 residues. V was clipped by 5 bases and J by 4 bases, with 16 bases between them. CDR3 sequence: CASSPGTSGSDTQYF. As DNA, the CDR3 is TGTGCCAGCAGCCCCGGGACCAGCGGGTCAGATACGCAGTATTTT. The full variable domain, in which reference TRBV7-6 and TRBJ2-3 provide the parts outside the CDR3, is GAGVSQSPRYKVTKRGQDVALRCDPISGHVSLYWYRQALGQGPEFLTYFNYEAQQDKSGLPNDRFSAERPEGSISTLTIQRTEQRDSAMYRCASSPGTSGSDTQYFGPGTRLTVL.

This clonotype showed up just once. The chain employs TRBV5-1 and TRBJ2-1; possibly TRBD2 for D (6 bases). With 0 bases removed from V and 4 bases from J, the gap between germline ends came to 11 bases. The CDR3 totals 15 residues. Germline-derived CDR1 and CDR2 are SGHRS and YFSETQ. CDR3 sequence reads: CASSLVVAEYNEQFF. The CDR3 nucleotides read TGCGCCAGCAGCTTGGTAGTAGCGGAATACAATGAGCAGTTCTTC.

The CDR3 loop reads CASSLVYTASRGEQYF. The CDR3 DNA is TGTGCCAGCAGCTTAGTTTATACGGCCAGTCGGGGGGAGCAGTACTTC. V usage is TRBV7-9 and J usage is TRBJ2-7, with D maybe TRBD2 (6 bases). CDR1 and CDR2 (germline): SEHNR, FQNEAQ (reference sequence). V was trimmed by 1 base and J by 7 bases, leaving 20 bases between them. The CDR3 covers 16 residues.